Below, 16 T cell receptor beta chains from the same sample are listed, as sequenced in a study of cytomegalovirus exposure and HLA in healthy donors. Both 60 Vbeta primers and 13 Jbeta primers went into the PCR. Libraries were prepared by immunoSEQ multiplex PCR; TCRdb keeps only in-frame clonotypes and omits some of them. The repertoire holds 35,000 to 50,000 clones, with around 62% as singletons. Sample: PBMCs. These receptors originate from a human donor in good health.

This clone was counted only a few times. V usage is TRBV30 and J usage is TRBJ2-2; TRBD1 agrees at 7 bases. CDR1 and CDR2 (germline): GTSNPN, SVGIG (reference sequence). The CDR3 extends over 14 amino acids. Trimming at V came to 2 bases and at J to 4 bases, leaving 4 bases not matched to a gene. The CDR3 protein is CAWSRGRSTGELFF. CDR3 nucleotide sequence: TGTGCCTGGAGTAGGGGGCGCAGCACCGGGGAGCTGTTTTTT.

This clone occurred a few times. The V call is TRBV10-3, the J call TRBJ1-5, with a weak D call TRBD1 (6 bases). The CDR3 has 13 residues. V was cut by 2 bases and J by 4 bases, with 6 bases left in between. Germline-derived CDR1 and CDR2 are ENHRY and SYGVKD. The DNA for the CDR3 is TGTGCCATCAGTGAGACAGGGAATCAGCCCCAGCATTTT. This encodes CAISETGNQPQHF.

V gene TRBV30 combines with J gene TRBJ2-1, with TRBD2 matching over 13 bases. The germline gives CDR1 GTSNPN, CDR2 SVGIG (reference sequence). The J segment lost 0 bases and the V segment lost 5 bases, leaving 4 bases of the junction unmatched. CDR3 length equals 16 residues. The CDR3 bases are TGTGCCTGGGCACTAGCGGGGGGGAGCTCCTACAATGAGCAGTTCTTC. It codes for CAWALAGGSSYNEQFF.

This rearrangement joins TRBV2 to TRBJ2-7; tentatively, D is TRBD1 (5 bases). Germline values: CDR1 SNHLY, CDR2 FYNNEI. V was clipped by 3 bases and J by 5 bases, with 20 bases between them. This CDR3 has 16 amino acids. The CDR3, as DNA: TGTGCCAGCAGTGAGCTCAGACGGGTTTTGGGGCACGAGCAGTACTTC. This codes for CASSELRRVLGHEQYF. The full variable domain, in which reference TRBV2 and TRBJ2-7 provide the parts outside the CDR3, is EPEVTQTPSHQVTQMGQEVILRCVPISNHLYFYWYRQILGQKVEFLVSFYNNEISEKSEIFDDQFSVERPDGSNFTLKIRSTKLEDSAMYFCASSELRRVLGHEQYFGPGTRLTVT.

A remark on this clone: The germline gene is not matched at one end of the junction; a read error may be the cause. CDR3: CAIREYKLSGNTIYF. CDR3 DNA sequence: TGTGCCATCAGAGAGTATAAACTCTCTGGAAACACCATATATTTT. The rearrangement uses TRBV10-3 and TRBJ1-3; D is undetermined. The CDR3 consists of 15 residues. CDR1 and CDR2 (germline): ENHRY, SYGVKD.

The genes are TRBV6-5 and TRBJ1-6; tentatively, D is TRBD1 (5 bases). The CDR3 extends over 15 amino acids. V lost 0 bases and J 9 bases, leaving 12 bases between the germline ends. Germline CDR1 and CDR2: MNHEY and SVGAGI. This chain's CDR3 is CASSYSGGLGSPLHF. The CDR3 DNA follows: TGTGCCAGCAGTTACTCGGGGGGTTTGGGTTCACCCCTCCACTTT.

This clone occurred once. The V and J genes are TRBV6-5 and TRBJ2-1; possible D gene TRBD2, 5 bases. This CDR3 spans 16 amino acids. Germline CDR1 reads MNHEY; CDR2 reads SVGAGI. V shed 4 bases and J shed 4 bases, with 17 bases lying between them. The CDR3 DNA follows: TGTGCCAGCAGTTCTCCGGGAACCGCTGATTACAATGAGCAGTTCTTC. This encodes CASSSPGTADYNEQFF.

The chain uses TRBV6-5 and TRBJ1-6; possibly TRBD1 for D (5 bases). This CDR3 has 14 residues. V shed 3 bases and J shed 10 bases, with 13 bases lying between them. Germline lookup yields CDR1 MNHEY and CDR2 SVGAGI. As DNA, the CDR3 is TGTGCCAGCAGTTATCAATCTAGGGGCTCACCCCTCCACTTT. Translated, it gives CASSYQSRGSPLHF.

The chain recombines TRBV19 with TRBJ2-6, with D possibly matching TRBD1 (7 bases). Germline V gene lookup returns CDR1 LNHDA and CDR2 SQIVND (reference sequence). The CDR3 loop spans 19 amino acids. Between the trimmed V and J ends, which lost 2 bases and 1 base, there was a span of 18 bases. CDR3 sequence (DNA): TGTGCCAGTAGTATAAGGGCCAGGGGGGCACCGTCTGGGGCCAACGTCCTGACTTTC. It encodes CASSIRARGAPSGANVLTF.

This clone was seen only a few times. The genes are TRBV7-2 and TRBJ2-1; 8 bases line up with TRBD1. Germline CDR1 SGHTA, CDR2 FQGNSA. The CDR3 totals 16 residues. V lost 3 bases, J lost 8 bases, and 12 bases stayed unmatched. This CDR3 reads CASSLFTGQGVDEQFF. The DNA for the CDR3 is TGTGCCAGCAGCTTGTTCACCGGACAGGGTGTAGATGAGCAGTTCTTC.

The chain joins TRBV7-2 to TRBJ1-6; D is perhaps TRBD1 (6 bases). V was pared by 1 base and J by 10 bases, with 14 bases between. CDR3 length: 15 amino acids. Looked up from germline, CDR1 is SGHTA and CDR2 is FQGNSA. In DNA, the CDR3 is TGTGCCAGCAGCTTAGTGGCAGGGGTGGACTCACCCCTCCACTTT. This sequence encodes CASSLVAGVDSPLHF.

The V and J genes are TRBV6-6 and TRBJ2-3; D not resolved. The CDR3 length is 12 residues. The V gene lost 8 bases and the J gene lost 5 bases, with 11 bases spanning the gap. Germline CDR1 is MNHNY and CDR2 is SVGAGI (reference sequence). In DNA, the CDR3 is TGTGCCAGCCGGGTCATGGGAGATACGCAGTATTTT. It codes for CASRVMGDTQYF.

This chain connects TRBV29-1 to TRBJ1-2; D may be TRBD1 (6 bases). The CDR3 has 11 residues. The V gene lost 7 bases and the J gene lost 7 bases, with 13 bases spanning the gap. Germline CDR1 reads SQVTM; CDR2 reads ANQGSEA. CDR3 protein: CSASRGGGYTF. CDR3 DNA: TGCAGCGCCTCCCGAGGGGGTGGCTACACCTTC.

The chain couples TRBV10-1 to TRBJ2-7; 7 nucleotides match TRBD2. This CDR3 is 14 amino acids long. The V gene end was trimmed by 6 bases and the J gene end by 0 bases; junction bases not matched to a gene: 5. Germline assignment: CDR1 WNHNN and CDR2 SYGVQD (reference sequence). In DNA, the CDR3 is TGCGCCAGCAGCCGGGGAGGGAGCTCCTACGAGCAGTACTTC. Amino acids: CASSRGGSSYEQYF.

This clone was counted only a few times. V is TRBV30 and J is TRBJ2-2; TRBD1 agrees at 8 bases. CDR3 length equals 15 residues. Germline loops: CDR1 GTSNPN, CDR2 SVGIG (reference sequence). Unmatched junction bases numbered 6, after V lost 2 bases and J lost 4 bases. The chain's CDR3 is CAWSLGTGPTGELFF. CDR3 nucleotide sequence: TGTGCCTGGAGTTTGGGGACAGGACCCACCGGGGAGCTGTTTTTT.

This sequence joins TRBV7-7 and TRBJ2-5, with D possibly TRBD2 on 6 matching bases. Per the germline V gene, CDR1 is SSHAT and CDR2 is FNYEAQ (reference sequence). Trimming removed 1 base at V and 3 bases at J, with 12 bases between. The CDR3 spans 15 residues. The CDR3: CASSLDGGGEETQYF. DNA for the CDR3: TGTGCCAGCAGCTTAGACGGGGGTGGCGAAGAGACCCAGTACTTC. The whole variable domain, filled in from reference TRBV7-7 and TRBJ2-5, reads GAGVSQSPRYKVTKRGQDVTLRCDPISSHATLYWYQQALGQGPEFLTYFNYEAQPDKSGLPSDRFSAERPEGSISTLTIQRTEQRDSAMYRCASSLDGGGEETQYFGPGTRLLVL.